A selection of T cell receptor beta chains follows, all from one sample in a study of T cells in Graves' hyperthyroidism and ophthalmopathy. TCRdb reanalysed the multiplex PCR reads using MiXCR and keeps one entry per CDR3 protein. The sample holds about 640,000 distinct CDR3 sequences, less than 25% seen once. The sequenced material came from blood. Every receptor here comes from a man aged 30-40 years with Graves' ophthalmopathy. Both conserved end residues are part of each CDR3. A D gene is named only where the DNA matches it firmly. Only part of the rows carry a size: once, few, many, or a class if the clone is expanded.

>TRBV7-3|TRBJ2-1|many|-
TGTGCCAGCAGCGCCAACACGGGGAAGGGGCGCGAGCAGTTCTTC
CASSANTGKGREQFF
>TRBV10-2|TRBJ2-3|-|TRBD1
TGCGCCAGCGCCCGGACAGGGACGAGCACAGATACGCAGTATTTT
CASARTGTSTDTQYF
>TRBV5-5|TRBJ1-1|many|-
TGTGCCAGCAGCCGGTGGATCGACAGGAGGAACACTGAAGCTTTCTTT
CASSRWIDRRNTEAFF
>TRBV27|TRBJ2-7|-|-
TGTGCCAGCAGTTTGGCAGGGACCACCTACGAGCAGTACTTC
CASSLAGTTYEQYF
>TRBV7-2|TRBJ2-5|-|TRBD1
TGTGCCAGCAGCTTTGACCCAGGGGGCGCGTTAGAGACCCAGTACTTC
CASSFDPGGALETQYF
>TRBV30|TRBJ2-2|few|-
TGTGCCTACCAAGTAGCGGTTAACACCGGGGAGCTGTTTTTT
CAYQVAVNTGELFF
>TRBV29-1|TRBJ2-7|once|TRBD1
TGCAGCGCTGGACAGGGGGCTTTATACGAGCAGTACTTC
CSAGQGALYEQYF
>TRBV11-2|TRBJ1-1|many|-
TGTGCCAGCAGCTTAGAGGGGGGACTCGTGAACACTGAAGCTTTCTTT
CASSLEGGLVNTEAFF
>TRBV5-4|TRBJ2-5|few|-
TGTGCCAGCAGCGATGGACATCCGAATGGGTACTTC
CASSDGHPNGYF
>TRBV28|TRBJ2-7|few|-
TGTGCCAGCAGTCCCCCAGGGAGGATTACCTACGAGCAGTACTTC
CASSPPGRITYEQYF
>TRBV28|TRBJ1-6|-|-
TGTGCCAGCAGTCAAACAGGGAGCTCCTATAATTCACCCCTCCACTTT
CASSQTGSSYNSPLHF
>TRBV7-2|TRBJ2-7|many|TRBD1
TGTGCCAGCAGCTTAAAGGGACAGGGGCACTACGAGCAGTACTTC
CASSLKGQGHYEQYF
>TRBV14|TRBJ2-5|-|TRBD2
TGTGCCAGCAGCCCTAACTATGGGAGGGCCCAGTACTTC
CASSPNYGRAQYF
>TRBV6-1|TRBJ2-5|-|TRBD1
TGTGCCAGCAGTACACAGGGGGCTGGGGAGACCCAGTACTTC
CASSTQGAGETQYF
>TRBV28|TRBJ2-7|-|-
TGTGCCAGCATTGGGGCAGGCTACGAGCAGTATTTC
CASIGAGYEQYF
>TRBV30|TRBJ2-2|many|-
TGTGCCTGGAGGGACAGTTTTCCCGGGGAGCTGTTTTTT
CAWRDSFPGELFF
>TRBV9|TRBJ2-7|-|-
TGTGCCAGCAGCGTAGCTCCTACAGGAGACACCTACGAGCAGTACTTC
CASSVAPTGDTYEQYF
>TRBV9|TRBJ2-3|-|TRBD2
TGTGCCAGCAGCGTAGAACAAAGGACTAGGACAAATACGCAGTATTTT
CASSVEQRTRTNTQYF
>TRBV28|TRBJ2-5|-|-
TGTGCCAGCACCGATACGAAAGGGGGGCTCGAGACCCAGTACTTC
CASTDTKGGLETQYF
>TRBV2|TRBJ2-3|many|TRBD2
TGTGCCAGCCGACGGACTAGCGGGAGTGCAGATACGCAGTATTTT
CASRRTSGSADTQYF
>TRBV28|TRBJ1-4|-|-
TGTGCCAGCAGTTGGAGTGGGATCGCAACTAATGAAAAACTGTTTTTT
CASSWSGIATNEKLFF
>TRBV20-1|TRBJ2-7|many|-
TGCAGTGCTAGAGAAGGGCAGTACTACGAGCAGTACTTC
CSAREGQYYEQYF
>TRBV27|TRBJ2-7|-|TRBD1
TGTGCCAGCAGTTTACGACAGGGGGGTTTTAACGAGCAGTACTTC
CASSLRQGGFNEQYF
>TRBV4-1|TRBJ1-1|-|-
TGCGCCAGCAGCCAAGATCCGCAGGTCGGGAACACTGAAGCTTTCTTT
CASSQDPQVGNTEAFF
>TRBV6-1|TRBJ2-7|few|TRBD2
TGTGCCAGCAGTCAAGGGGTAGCGGGCTCCTACGAGCAGTACTTC
CASSQGVAGSYEQYF
>TRBV20-1|TRBJ1-2|many|-
TGCAGTGCCTCCGCCGGGGGAAACGGCTACACCTTC
CSASAGGNGYTF
>TRBV28|TRBJ1-5|many|-
TGTGCCAGCAGTTCTAACACCCGCCTTGGCAATCAGCCCCAGCATTTT
CASSSNTRLGNQPQHF
>TRBV7-2|TRBJ2-7|many|-
TGTGCCAGCAGCTTAGGTGGGGGGACCCCCTACGAGCAGTACTTC
CASSLGGGTPYEQYF
>TRBV12-3/TRBV12-4|TRBJ1-6|-|-
TGTGCCAGCAGTTTGGGAAAGTCAGGGATCAATTCACCCCTCCACTTT
CASSLGKSGINSPLHF
>TRBV6-5|TRBJ2-1|-|TRBD2
TGTGCCAGCAGTTACTCCGGACTAGCGGGAGGGGTCTCCTACAATGAGCAGTTCTTC
CASSYSGLAGGVSYNEQFF
>TRBV28|TRBJ2-7|many|-
TGTGCCAGCAGTTTCCCTCCTAGACTCGAGCAGTACTTC
CASSFPPRLEQYF
>TRBV7-3|TRBJ2-2|-|-
TGTGCCAGCAGCCTAGGGGGGACTGGCAACGGGGAGCTGTTTTTT
CASSLGGTGNGELFF
>TRBV7-9|TRBJ2-5|few|-
TGTGCCAGCAGCCTCAGGGGGGGGGTATCTCAAGAGACCCAGTACTTC
CASSLRGGVSQETQYF
>TRBV11-2|TRBJ2-3|-|-
TGTGCCAGCAGCGTAGAACCGAAGGCCACAGATACGCAGTATTTT
CASSVEPKATDTQYF
>TRBV7-9|TRBJ2-1|many|TRBD2
TGTGCCAGCAGATTAGGCCTAGCGGGAGGTGAGGGAGATGAGCAGTTCTTC
CASRLGLAGGEGDEQFF
>TRBV7-6|TRBJ2-3|many|-
TGTGCCAGCAGTCTTAAGCCATACGGTTCGTCCACAGATACGCAGTATTTT
CASSLKPYGSSTDTQYF
>TRBV9|TRBJ2-1|few|-
TGTGCCAGCAGCCCTATCGGGAGTTACTCCTACAATGAGCAGTTCTTC
CASSPIGSYSYNEQFF
>TRBV3-1|TRBJ1-1|many|-
TGTGCCAGCAGCTCTCGGGTCTCTGAAGCTTTCTTT
CASSSRVSEAFF
>TRBV2|TRBJ2-1|many|TRBD2
TGTGCCAGCAGTGATTCGCCCAGTTTCGGGACTAGCGGGAGAAATGAGCAGTTCTTC
CASSDSPSFGTSGRNEQFF
>TRBV11-2|TRBJ2-5|many|-
TGTGCCAGCAGCTCTTCGTCCTGGTTTCTGGAGACCCAGTACTTC
CASSSSSWFLETQYF
>TRBV5-1|TRBJ2-1|few|TRBD2
TGCGCCAGCAGCTTAACCTCCTCGGGGGGGGAGCTGTTCTTC
CASSLTSSGGELFF
>TRBV7-2|TRBJ2-2|many|TRBD2
TGTGCCAGCCTAGCGGGAAACACCGGGGAGCTGTTTTTT
CASLAGNTGELFF